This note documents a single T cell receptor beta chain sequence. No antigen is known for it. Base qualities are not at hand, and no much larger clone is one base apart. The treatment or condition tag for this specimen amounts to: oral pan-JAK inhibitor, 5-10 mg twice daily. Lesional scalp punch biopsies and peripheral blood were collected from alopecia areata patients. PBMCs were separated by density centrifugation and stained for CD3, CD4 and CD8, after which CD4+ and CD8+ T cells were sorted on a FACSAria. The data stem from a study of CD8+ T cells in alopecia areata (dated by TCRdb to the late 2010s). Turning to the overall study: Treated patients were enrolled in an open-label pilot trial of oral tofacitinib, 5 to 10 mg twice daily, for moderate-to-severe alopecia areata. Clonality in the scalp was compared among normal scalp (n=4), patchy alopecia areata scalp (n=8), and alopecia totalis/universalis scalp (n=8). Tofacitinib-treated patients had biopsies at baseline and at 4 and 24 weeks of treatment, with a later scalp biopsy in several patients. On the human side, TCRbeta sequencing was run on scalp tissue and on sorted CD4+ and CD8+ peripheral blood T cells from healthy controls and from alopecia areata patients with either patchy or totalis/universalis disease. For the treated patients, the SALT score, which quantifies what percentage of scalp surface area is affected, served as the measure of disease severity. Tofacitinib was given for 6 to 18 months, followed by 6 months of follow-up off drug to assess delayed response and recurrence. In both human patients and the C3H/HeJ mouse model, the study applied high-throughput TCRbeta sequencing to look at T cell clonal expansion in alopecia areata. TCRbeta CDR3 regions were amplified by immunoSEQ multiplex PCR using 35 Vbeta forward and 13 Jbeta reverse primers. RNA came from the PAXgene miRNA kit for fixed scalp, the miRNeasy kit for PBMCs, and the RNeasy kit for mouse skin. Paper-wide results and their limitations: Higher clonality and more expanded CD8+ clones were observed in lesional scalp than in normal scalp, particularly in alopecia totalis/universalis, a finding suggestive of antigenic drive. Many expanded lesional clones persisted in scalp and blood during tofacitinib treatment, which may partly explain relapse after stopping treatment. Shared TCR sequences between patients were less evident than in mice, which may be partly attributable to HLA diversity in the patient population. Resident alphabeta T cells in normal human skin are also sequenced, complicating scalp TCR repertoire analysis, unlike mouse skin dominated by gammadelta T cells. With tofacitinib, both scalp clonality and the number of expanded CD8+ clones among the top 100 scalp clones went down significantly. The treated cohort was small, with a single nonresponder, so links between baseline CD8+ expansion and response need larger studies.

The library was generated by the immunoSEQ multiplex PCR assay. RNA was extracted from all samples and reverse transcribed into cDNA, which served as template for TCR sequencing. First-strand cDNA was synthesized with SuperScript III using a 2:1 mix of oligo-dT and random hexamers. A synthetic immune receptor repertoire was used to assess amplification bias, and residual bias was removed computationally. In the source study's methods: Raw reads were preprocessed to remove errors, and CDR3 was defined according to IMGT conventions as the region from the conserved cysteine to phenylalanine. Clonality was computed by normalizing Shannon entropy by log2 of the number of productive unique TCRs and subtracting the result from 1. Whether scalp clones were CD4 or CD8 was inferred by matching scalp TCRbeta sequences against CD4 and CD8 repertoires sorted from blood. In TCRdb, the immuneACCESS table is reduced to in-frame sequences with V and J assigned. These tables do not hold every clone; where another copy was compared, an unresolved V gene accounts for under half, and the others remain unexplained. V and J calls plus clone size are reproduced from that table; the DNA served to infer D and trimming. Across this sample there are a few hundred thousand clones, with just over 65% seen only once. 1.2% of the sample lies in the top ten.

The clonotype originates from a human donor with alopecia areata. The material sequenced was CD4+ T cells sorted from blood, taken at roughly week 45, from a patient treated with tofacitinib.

CDR3 region: CASSIVNRGLDGYTF. At the DNA level, the sequence is TGTGCCAGTAGTATCGTAAACAGGGGGCTGGATGGCTACACCTTC. This receptor chain uses TRBV19 and TRBJ1-2; a stretch of 9 junction bases matches TRBD1. The CDR1 and CDR2 encoded by the germline V gene (reference sequence) are LNHDA and SQIVND. The CDR3 starts with the cysteine, ends with the phenylalanine, and has 15 residues. The kept DNA is CDR3 alone, 45 bases in frame from the first base. V is trimmed back by 3 bases and J by 6 bases, and the junction contains 8 bases that no gene match accounts for.